The subject of this entry is one TCR beta chain. Its antigen is currently unknown. A read error may produce the germline difference seen at one junction end. The CDR3 sequence is 14 residues long. The germline V gene encodes CDR1 SGHVS and CDR2 FNYEAQ. The data were taken from a study of yellow fever vaccine responses in identical twins. Study outcomes and limitations: Twins' vaccine T cell response reportedly gave the appearance of partial convergence and partial personalization.

TCRdb redid the calling of the RT-PCR reads with MiXCR, one entry per CDR3 protein. The sample holds 3,500 or so distinct CDR3 sequences; 85% to 90% are singletons and the top ten take less than 2%. The TCR was taken from a woman between 18 and 29 years old who received the yellow fever vaccine. The chain has TRBV7-6 and TRBJ2-1; D gene ambiguous. The specimen comprised T cells from blood (PBMCs), unsorted or a sorted subset (not recorded which), sampled before or after yellow fever vaccination (not recorded which). The CDR3 bases are TGTGCTAGCAGCTTTAACCAAGATTTCAATGAGCAGTTCTTC. It specifies CASSFNQDFNEQFF.